This entry features one T cell receptor (beta chain) sequence. Here immunoSEQ multiplex PCR was the method, and the copy in TCRdb shows in-frame clones only, minus some. Of 220,000 or so clones listed, approximately 88% were seen once; the top ten hold about an eighth. This record comes from a study of cytomegalovirus exposure and HLA in healthy donors. The junction had 6 bases not matched to a gene; V was cut back by 2 bases and J by 6 bases. Germline V gives CDR1 KGHSH, CDR2 LQKENI. CDR3 size: 14 residues. Material: PBMCs. The receptor comes from a woman aged 25 to 45 in good health and CMV-seropositive. The chain combines TRBV18 with TRBJ1-1, with 7 bases lining up with TRBD1. CDR3 in amino acids: CASSPVEGASEAFF. The CDR3 DNA sequence: TGTGCCAGCTCACCAGTGGAGGGGGCCTCTGAAGCTTTCTTT. Filled out from reference TRBV18 and TRBJ1-1, the complete variable domain reads NAGVMQNPRHLVRRRGQEARLRCSPMKGHSHVYWYRQLPEEGLKFMVYLQKENIIDESGMPKERFSAEFPKEGPSILRIQQVVRGDSAAYFCASSPVEGASEAFFGQGTRLTVV.